A few counts support the clone carrying this TCR beta chain. As processed by the authors: Cell counts per sample came from amplifying reference gene primers. This table comes from immunoSEQ multiplex PCR, and its TCRdb copy is limited to in-frame clones, with some not included. V and J calls and clone size are copied from that table; D and trimming were computed from the DNA. The repertoire includes roughly 100,000 clones, 75% to 85% of them detected once, and roughly a tenth sits in the top ten. The data were obtained in a study of blood T cell repertoires in COVID-19. Study-level background: Both acute and convalescent COVID-19 samples were obtained from the United States, Italy and Spain. T cells, B-cell-depleted T cells, or PBMCs supplied cDNA or gDNA.

Germline CDR1 and CDR2: SNHLY and FYNNEI. J lost 5 bases, V lost 6 bases, and 4 bases had no gene match. The CDR3 runs to 13 residues. Sequenced: peripheral blood. The TCR comes from a woman in her 70s with acute or convalescent COVID-19. V usage is TRBV2 and J usage is TRBJ1-5; 7 bases match TRBD1. CDR3 coding DNA: TGTGCCAGCAGCGCCGACAGGGATCAGCCCCAGCATTTT. Amino acids: CASSADRDQPQHF.